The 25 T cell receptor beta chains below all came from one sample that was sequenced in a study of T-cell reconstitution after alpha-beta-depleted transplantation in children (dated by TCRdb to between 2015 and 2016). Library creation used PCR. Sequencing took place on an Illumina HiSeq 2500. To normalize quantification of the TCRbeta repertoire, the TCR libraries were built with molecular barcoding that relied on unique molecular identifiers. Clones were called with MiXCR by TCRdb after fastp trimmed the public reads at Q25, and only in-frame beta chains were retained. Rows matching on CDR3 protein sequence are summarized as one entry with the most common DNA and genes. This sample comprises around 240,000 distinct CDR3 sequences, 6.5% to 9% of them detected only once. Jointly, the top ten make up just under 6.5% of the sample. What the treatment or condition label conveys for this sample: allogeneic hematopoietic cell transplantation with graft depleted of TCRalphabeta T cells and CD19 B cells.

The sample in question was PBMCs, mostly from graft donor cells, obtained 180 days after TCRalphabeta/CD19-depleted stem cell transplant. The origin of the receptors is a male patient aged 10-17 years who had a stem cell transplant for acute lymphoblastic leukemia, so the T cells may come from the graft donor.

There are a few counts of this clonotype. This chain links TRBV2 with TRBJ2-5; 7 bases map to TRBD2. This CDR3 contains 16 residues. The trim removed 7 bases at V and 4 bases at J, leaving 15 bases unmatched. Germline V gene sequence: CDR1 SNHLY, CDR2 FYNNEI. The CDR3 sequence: CASTTGRGIRGETQYF. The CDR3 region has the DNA TGTGCCAGCACTACCGGGCGGGGGATAAGGGGAGAGACCCAGTACTTC.

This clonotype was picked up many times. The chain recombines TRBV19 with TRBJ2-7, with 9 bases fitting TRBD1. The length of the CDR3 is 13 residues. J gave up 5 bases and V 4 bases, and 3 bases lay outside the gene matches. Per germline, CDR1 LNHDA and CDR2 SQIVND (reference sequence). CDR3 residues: CASSKDRGDEQYF. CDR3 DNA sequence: TGTGCCAGTAGTAAAGACAGGGGGGACGAGCAGTACTTC.

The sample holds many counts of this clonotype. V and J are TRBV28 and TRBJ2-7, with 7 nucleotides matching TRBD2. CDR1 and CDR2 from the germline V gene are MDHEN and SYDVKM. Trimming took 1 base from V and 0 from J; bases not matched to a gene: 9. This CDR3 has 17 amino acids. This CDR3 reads CASSLYRGGPSSYEQYF. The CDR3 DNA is TGTGCCAGCAGTTTATACCGCGGGGGACCCTCCTCCTACGAGCAGTACTTC. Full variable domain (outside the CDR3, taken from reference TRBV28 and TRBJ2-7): DVKVTQSSRYLVKRTGEKVFLECVQDMDHENMFWYRQDPGLGLRLIYFSYDVKMKEKGDIPEGYSVSREKKERFSLILESASTNQTSMYLCASSLYRGGPSSYEQYFGPGTRLTVT.

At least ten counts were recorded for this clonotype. CDR3: CSARGPGQGYSYEQYF. The CDR3 DNA reads as TGCAGTGCTAGAGGCCCTGGACAGGGATACTCCTACGAGCAGTACTTC. V is TRBV20-1 and J is TRBJ2-7, with TRBD1 matching over 8 bases. Looked up from germline, CDR1 is DFQATT and CDR2 is SNEGSKA (reference sequence). V shed 1 base and J 0 bases; nucleotides not matched to a gene: 8. This CDR3 is built from 16 residues.

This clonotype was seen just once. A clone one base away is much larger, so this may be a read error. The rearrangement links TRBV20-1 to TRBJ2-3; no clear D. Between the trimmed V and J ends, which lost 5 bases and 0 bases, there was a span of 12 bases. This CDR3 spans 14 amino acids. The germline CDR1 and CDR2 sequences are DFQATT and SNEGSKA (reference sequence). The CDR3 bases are TGCAGTGCTCTCCGATTGGGTAGCACAGATACGCAGTATTTT. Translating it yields CSALRLGSTDTQYF.

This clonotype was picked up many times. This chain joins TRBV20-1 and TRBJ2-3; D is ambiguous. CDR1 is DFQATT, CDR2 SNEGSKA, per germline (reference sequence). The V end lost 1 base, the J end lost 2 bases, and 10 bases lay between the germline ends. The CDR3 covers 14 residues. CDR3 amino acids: CSARVDSATDTQYF. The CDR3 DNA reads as TGCAGTGCTAGAGTTGATTCCGCCACAGATACGCAGTATTTT.

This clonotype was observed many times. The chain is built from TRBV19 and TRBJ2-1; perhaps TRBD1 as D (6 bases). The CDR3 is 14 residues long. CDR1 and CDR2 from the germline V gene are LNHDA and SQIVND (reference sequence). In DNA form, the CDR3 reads TGTGCGAGCGCCCCCCGGACAGTCCTGCATGAGCAGTTCTTC. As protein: CASAPRTVLHEQFF.

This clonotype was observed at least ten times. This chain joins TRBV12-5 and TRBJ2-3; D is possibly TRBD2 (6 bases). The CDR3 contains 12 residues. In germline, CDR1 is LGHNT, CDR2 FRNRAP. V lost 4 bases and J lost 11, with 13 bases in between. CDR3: CASGSGRLQQYF. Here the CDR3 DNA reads TGTGCTAGTGGTTCAGGGAGGCTGCAGCAGTATTTT.

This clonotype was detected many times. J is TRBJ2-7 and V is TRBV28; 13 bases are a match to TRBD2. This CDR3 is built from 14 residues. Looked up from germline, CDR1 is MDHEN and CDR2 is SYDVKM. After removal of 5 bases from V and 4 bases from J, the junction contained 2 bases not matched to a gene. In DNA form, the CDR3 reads TGTGCCAGCAGTGTGACTAGCGGGAGGTACGAGCAGTACTTC. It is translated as CASSVTSGRYEQYF. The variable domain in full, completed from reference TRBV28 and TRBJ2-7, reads DVKVTQSSRYLVKRTGEKVFLECVQDMDHENMFWYRQDPGLGLRLIYFSYDVKMKEKGDIPEGYSVSREKKERFSLILESASTNQTSMYLCASSVTSGRYEQYFGPGTRLTVT.

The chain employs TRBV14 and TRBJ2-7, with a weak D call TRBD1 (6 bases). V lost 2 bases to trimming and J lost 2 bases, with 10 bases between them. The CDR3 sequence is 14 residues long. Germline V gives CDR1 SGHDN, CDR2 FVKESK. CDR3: CASSQTGITYEQYF. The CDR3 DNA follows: TGTGCCAGCAGCCAAACAGGGATTACCTACGAGCAGTACTTC.

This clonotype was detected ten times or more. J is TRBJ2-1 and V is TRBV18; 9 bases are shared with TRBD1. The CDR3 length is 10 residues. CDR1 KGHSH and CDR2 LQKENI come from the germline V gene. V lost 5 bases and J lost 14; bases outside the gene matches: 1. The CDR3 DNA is TGTGCCAGCTCAGGGACAGGGAAGTTCTTC. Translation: CASSGTGKFF.

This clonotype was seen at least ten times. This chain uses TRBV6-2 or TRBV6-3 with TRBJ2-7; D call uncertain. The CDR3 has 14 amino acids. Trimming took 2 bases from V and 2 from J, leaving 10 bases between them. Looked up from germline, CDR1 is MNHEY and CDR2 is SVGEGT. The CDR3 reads CASSYRPGTYEQYF. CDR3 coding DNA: TGTGCCAGCAGTTACCGTCCCGGAACCTACGAGCAGTACTTC.

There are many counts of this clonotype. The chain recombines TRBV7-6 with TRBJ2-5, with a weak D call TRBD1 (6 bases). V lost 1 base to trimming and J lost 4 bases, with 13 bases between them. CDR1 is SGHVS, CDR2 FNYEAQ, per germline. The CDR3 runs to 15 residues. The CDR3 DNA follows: TGTGCCAGCAGCTTAGGGGGGACAACCGTAGAGACCCAGTACTTC. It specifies CASSLGGTTVETQYF.

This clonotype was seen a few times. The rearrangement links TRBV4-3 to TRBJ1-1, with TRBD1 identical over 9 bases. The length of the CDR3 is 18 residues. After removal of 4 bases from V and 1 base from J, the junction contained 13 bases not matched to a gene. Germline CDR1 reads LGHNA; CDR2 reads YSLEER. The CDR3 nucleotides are TGCGCCAGCAGCCCATCGGACAGGGGTCCTATCTCGAACACTGAAGCTTTCTTT. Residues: CASSPSDRGPISNTEAFF.

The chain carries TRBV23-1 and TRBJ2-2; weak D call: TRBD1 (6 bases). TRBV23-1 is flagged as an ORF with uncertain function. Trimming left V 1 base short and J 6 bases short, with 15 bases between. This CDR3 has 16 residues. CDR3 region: CASSQFGQGNAGELFF. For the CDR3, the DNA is TGCGCCAGCAGTCAATTCGGCCAGGGGAATGCCGGGGAGCTGTTTTTT.

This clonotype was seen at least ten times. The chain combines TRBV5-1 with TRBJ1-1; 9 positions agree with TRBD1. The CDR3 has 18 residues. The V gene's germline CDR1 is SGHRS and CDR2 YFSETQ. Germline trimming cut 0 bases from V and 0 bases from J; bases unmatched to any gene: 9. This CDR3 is CASSLGYRGREMNTEAFF. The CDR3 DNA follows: TGCGCCAGCAGCTTGGGGTACAGGGGGCGGGAAATGAACACTGAAGCTTTCTTT.

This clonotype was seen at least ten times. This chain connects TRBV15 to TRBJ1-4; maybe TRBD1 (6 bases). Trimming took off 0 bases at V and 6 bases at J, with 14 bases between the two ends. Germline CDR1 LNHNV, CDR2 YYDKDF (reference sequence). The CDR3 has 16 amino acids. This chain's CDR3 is CATSRDQPGHHEKLFF. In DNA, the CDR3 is TGTGCCACCAGCAGAGACCAGCCGGGACATCATGAAAAACTGTTTTTT.

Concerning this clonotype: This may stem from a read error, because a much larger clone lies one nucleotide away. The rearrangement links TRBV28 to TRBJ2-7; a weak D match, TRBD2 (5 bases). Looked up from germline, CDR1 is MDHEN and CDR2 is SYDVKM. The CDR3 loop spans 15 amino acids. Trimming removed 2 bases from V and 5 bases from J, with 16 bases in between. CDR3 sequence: CASSLTETSRDEQYF. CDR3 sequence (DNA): TGTGCCAGCAGTTTAACTGAGACCTCGCGGGACGAGCAGTACTTC.

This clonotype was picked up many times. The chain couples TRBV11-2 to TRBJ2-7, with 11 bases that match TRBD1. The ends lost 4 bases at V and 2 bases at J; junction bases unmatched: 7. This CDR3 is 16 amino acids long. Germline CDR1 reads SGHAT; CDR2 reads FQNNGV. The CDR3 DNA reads TGTGCCAGCAGCTCATTAGGGGGACAGGGGGCCTACGAGCAGTACTTC. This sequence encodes CASSSLGGQGAYEQYF.

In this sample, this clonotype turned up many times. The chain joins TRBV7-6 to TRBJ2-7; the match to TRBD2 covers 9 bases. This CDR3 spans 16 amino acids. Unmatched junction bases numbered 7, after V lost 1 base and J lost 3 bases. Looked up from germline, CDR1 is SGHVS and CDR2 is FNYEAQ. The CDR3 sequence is CASSLGGGGAFYEQYF. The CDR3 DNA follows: TGTGCCAGCAGCTTAGGAGGCGGGGGGGCCTTCTACGAGCAGTACTTC.

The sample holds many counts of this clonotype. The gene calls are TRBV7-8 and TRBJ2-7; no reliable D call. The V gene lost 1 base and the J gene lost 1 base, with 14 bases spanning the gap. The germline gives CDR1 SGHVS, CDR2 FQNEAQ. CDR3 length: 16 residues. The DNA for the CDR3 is TGTGCCAGCAGCTTAGTGCCCCCTCCGGTTTCCTACGAGCAGTACTTC. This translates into CASSLVPPPVSYEQYF.

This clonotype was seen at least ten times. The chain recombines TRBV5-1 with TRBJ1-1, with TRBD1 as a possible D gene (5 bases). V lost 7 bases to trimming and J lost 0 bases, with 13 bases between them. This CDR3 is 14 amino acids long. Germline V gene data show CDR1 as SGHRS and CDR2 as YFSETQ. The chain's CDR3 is CASRGTAMNTEAFF. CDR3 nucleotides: TGCGCCAGCCGGGGGACGGCTATGAACACTGAAGCTTTCTTT.

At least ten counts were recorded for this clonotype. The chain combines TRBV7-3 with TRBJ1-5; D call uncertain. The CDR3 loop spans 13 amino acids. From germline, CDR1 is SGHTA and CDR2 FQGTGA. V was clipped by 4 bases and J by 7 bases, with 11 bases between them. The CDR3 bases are TGTGCCAGCAGCTACGGTATTGGACAGCCCCAGCATTTT. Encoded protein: CASSYGIGQPQHF.

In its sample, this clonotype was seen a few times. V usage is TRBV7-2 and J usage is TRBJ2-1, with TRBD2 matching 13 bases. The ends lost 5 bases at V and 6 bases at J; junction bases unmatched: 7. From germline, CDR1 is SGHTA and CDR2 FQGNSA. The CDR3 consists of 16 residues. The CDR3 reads CASSPWTSGGGNEQFF. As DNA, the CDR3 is TGTGCCAGCAGCCCCTGGACTAGCGGGGGAGGCAATGAGCAGTTCTTC.

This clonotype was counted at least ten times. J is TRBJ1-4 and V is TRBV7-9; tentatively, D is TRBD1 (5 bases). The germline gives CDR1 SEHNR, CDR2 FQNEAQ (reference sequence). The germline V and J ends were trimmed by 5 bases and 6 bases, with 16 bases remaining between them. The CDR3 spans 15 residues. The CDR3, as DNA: TGTGCCAGCAGCCGCCTCGCAGGGTGGGATGAAAAACTGTTTTTT. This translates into CASSRLAGWDEKLFF.